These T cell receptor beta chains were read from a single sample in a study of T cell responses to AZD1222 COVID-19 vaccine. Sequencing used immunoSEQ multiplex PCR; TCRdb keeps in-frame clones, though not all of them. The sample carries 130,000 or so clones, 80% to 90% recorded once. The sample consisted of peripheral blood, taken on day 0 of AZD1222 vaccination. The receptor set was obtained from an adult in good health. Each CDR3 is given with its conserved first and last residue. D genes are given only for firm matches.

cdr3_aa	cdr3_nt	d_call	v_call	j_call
CASSEEDRGRAGELFF	TGTGCCAGCAGCGAAGAAGACAGGGGGCGCGCCGGGGAGCTGTTTTTT	TRBD1	TRBV7-8	TRBJ2-2
CASSPSGESEAFF	TGTGCCAGCAGCCCGAGTGGGGAGTCTGAAGCTTTCTTT	.	TRBV6-4	TRBJ1-1
CASSLERGTEAFF	TGTGCCAGCAGTTTAGAGAGGGGAACTGAAGCTTTCTTT	.	TRBV27	TRBJ1-1
CASGQGILHSPLHF	TGTGCCAGCGGACAGGGAATATTGCATTCACCCCTCCACTTT	TRBD1	TRBV19	TRBJ1-6
CASSLQMNTEAFF	TGTGCCAGCAGTCTTCAGATGAACACTGAAGCTTTCTTT	.	TRBV21-1	TRBJ1-1
CAINRQGTGDYEQYF	TGTGCCATCAACCGACAGGGGACAGGAGACTACGAGCAGTACTTC	TRBD1	TRBV10-3	TRBJ2-7
CASSHHQEEQFF	TGTGCCAGCAGCCACCACCAGGAAGAGCAGTTCTTC	.	TRBV3-1/TRBV3-2	TRBJ2-1
CASSSDRGADGYTF	TGTGCCAGCAGCTCGGACAGGGGGGCCGATGGCTACACCTTC	TRBD1	TRBV11-3	TRBJ1-2
CASGLDSLYGYTF	TGTGCCAGCGGACTTGACAGTCTCTATGGCTACACCTTC	.	TRBV27	TRBJ1-2
CASSIRREPSNEQFF	TGTGCCAGTAGTATACGGCGGGAGCCCAGCAATGAGCAGTTCTTC	TRBD2	TRBV19	TRBJ2-1
CASSYGGSGGYTF	TGTGCCAGCAGTTACGGGGGAAGCGGCGGCTACACCTTC	.	TRBV6-5	TRBJ1-2
CASSRLAGGGGNIQYF	TGTGCCAGTAGTCGGCTAGCGGGTGGTGGTGGGAACATTCAGTACTTC	TRBD2	TRBV19	TRBJ2-4
CASSPPGHHYEQYF	TGTGCCAGCAGCCCCCCCGGACACCACTACGAGCAGTACTTC	.	TRBV9	TRBJ2-7
CATSDPPNTEAFF	TGTGCCACCAGTGATCCCCCCAACACTGAAGCTTTCTTT	.	TRBV24-1	TRBJ1-1
CASSPGGGDYGYTF	TGTGCCAGCTCACCAGGCGGGGGAGACTATGGCTACACCTTC	.	TRBV18	TRBJ1-2
CASRGQAYNMNTEAFF	TGTGCCAGCAGAGGACAGGCCTATAACATGAACACTGAAGCTTTCTTT	TRBD1	TRBV2	TRBJ1-1
CASSGDRVYEQYF	TGTGCCAGCAGCGGAGACAGGGTCTACGAGCAGTACTTC	TRBD1	TRBV9	TRBJ2-7
CASSLGGGAGYNEQFF	TGTGCCAGCAGTTTGGGCGGGGGGGCCGGCTACAATGAGCAGTTCTTC	TRBD2	TRBV28	TRBJ2-1